This TCR beta chain was sequenced for a study of cytomegalovirus exposure and HLA in healthy donors. The CDR3 loop spans 14 amino acids. Trimming took 6 bases from V and 9 from J; bases not matched to a gene: 6. Germline V gives CDR1 MGHDK, CDR2 SYGVNS. The PCR had 60 Vbeta and 13 Jbeta primers. The repertoire was sequenced with immunoSEQ multiplex PCR; TCRdb's copy has only in-frame clones and lacks some. In the table there are about 200,000 clones, approximately 80% of which are singletons. Study-wide results and limits: Later analysis identified several of the most significant clusters that appeared linked to common viral pathogens. The authors later found HLA-associated TCR beta chains more clonally expanded than equally common others. In a later analysis, TCR beta V- and J-gene trimming was associated with a missense DCLRE1C variant.

Donors were ostensibly healthy at sampling, although undocumented immune exposures were probable. A remark on this clone: Antigen: not known.

The chain has TRBV25-1 and TRBJ2-1; 12 nucleotides align to TRBD2. The source of this sequence is a man aged 50 to 59 in good health and CMV-seronegative. The sample was PBMCs. In nucleotides, the CDR3 is TGTGCCAGCAGCCTAGCGGGAGGGCCGATTGAGCAGTTCTTC. Translation gives CASSLAGGPIEQFF.